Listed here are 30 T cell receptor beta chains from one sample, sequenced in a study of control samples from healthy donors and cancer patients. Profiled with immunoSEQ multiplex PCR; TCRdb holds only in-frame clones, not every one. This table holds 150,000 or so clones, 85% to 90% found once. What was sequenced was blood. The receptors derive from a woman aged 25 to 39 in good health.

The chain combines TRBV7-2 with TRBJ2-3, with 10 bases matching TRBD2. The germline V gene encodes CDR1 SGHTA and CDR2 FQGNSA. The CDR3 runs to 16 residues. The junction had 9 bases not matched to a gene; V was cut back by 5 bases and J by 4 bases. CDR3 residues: CASSILAGDLSDTQYF. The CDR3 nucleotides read TGTGCCAGCAGCATCCTAGCGGGAGATTTGTCAGATACGCAGTATTTT.

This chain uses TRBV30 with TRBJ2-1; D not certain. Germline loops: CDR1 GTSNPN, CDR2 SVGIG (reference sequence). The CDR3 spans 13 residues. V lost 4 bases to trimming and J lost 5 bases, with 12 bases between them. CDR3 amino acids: CAWTPFRDNEQFF. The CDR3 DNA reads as TGTGCCTGGACCCCCTTTAGGGACAATGAGCAGTTCTTC.

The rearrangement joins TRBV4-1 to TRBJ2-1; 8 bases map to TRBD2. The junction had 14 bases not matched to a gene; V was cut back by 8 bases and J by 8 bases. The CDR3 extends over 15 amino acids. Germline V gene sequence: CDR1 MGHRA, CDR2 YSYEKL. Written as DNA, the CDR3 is TGCGCCAGCGGGGGAGACAGCGGGAGCGGTGATGAGCAGTTCTTC. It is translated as CASGGDSGSGDEQFF.

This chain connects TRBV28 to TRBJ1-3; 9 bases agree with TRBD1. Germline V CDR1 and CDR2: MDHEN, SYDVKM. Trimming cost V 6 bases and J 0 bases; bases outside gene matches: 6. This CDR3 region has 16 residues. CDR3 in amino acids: CASSTGGLSSGNTIYF. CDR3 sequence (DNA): TGTGCCAGCAGCACAGGGGGCCTCTCCTCTGGAAACACCATATATTTT.

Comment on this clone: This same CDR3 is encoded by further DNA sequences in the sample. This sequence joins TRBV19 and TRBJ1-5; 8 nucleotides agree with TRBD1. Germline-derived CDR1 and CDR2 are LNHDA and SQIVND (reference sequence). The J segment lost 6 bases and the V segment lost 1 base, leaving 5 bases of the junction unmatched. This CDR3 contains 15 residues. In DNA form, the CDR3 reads TGTGCCAGTAGTATAGTTGGACAGGGAAGTCAGCCCCAGCATTTT. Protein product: CASSIVGQGSQPQHF.

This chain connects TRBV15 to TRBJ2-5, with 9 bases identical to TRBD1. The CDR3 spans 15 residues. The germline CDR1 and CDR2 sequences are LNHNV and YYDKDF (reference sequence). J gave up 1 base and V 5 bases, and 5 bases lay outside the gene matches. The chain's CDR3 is CATSPGGQGQETQYF. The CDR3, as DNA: TGTGCCACCAGCCCTGGGGGACAGGGCCAAGAGACCCAGTACTTC. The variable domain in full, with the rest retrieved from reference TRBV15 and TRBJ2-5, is DAMVIQNPRYQVTQFGKPVTLSCSQTLNHNVMYWYQQKSSQAPKLLFHYYDKDFNNEADTPDNFQSRRPNTSFCFLDIRSPGLGDTAMYLCATSPGGQGQETQYFGPGTRLLVL.

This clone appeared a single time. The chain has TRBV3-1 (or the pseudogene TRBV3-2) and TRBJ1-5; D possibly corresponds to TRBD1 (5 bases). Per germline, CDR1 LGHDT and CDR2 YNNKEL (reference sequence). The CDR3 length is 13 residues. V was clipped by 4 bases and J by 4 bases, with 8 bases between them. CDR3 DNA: TGTGCCAGCAGCCCGGGGGGTAATCAGCCCCAGCATTTT. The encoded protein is CASSPGGNQPQHF.

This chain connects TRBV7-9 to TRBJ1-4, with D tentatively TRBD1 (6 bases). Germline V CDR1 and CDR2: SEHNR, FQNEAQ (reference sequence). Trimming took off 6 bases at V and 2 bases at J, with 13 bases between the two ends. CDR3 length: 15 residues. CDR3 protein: CASSPTGWTNEKLFF. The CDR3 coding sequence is TGTGCCAGCAGTCCGACAGGTTGGACTAATGAAAAACTGTTTTTT.

The CDR3 sequence is CAISEREGRNNSPLHF. CDR3 nucleotide sequence: TGTGCCATCAGTGAGAGGGAGGGGCGGAATAATTCACCCCTCCACTTT. The chain recombines TRBV10-3 with TRBJ1-6; D may be TRBD1 (5 bases). CDR1 is ENHRY and CDR2 is SYGVKD in the germline V gene. The CDR3 sequence is 16 residues long. V was shortened by 2 bases and J by 5 bases, with 13 bases between the two germline ends.

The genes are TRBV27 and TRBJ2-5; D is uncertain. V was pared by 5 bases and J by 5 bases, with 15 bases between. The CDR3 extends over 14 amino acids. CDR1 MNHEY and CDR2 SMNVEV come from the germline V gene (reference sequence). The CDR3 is CASSPAVGRETQYF. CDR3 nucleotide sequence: TGTGCCAGCAGTCCTGCAGTTGGTCGGGAGACCCAGTACTTC.

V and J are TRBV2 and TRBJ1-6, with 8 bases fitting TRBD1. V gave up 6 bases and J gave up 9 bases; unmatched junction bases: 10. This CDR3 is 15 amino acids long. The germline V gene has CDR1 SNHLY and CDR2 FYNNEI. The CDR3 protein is CASRPRTGRLSPLHF. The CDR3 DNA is TGTGCCAGCAGACCCCGGACAGGGAGGCTTTCACCCCTCCACTTT.

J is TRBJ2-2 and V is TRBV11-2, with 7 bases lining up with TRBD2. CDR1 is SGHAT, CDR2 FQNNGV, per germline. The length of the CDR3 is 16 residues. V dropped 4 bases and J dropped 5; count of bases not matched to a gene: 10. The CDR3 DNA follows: TGTGCCAGCAGCTCTCTCACCCTGGGGGGGACCGGGGAGCTGTTTTTT. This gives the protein CASSSLTLGGTGELFF.

In DNA, the CDR3 is TGTGCCAGCAGTTTCCACGGTGGCTACACCTTC. Translating it yields CASSFHGGYTF. The chain has TRBV12-3 or TRBV12-4 and TRBJ1-2; no reliable D call. This CDR3 comprises 11 residues. Trimming pared 3 bases from V and 7 bases from J, leaving 6 bases between.

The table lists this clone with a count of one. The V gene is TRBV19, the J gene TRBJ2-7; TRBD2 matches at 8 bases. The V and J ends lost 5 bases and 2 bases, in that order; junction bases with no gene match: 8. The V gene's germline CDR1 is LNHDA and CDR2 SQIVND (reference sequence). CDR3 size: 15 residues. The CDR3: CASSPGGLGPYEQYF. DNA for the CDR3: TGTGCCAGTAGTCCCGGGGGACTAGGGCCCTACGAGCAGTACTTC.

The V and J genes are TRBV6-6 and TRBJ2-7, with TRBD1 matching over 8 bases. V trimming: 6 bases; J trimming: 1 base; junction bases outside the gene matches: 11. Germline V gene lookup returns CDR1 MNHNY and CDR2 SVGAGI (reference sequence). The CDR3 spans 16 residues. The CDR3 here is CASRQGAGGLSYEQYF. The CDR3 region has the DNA TGTGCCAGCAGGCAGGGGGCTGGAGGCCTATCCTACGAGCAGTACTTC.

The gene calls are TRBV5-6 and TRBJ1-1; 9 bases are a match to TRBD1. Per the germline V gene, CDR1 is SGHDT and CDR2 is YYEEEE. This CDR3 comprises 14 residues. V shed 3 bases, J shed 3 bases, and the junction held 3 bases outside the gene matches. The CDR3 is CASSWGQGDTEAFF. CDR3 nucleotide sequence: TGTGCCAGCAGCTGGGGACAGGGAGACACTGAAGCTTTCTTT.

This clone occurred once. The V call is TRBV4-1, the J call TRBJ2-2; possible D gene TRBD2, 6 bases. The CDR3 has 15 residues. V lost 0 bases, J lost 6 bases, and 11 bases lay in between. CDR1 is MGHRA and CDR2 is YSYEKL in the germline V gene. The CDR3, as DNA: TGCGCCAGCAGCCAAGATTTGGGGGAGGCCGGGGAGCTGTTTTTT. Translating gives CASSQDLGEAGELFF.

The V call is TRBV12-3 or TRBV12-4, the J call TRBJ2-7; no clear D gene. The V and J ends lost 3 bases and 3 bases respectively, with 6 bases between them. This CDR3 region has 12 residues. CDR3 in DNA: TGTGCCAGCAGTTTCGGTCTCTACGAGCAGTACTTC. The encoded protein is CASSFGLYEQYF.

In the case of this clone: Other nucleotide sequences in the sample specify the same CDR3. The CDR3 loop is CASSPGAQETQYF. DNA of the CDR3: TGTGCCAGCTCACCGGGGGCACAAGAGACCCAGTACTTC. J is TRBJ2-5 and V is TRBV18, with D possibly matching TRBD1 (6 bases). This CDR3 spans 13 amino acids. Germline values: CDR1 KGHSH, CDR2 LQKENI. The V end was cut by 3 bases, the J end by 2 bases, with 7 bases between. Filled out from reference TRBV18 and TRBJ2-5, the complete variable domain reads NAGVMQNPRHLVRRRGQEARLRCSPMKGHSHVYWYRQLPEEGLKFMVYLQKENIIDESGMPKERFSAEFPKEGPSILRIQQVVRGDSAAYFCASSPGAQETQYFGPGTRLLVL.

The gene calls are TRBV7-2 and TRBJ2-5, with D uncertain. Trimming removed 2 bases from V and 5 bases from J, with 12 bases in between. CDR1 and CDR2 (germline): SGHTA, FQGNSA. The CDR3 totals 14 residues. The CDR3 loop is CASSLSGNGETQYF. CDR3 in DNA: TGTGCCAGCAGCTTATCGGGCAATGGGGAGACCCAGTACTTC. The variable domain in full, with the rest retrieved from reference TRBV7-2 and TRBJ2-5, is GAGVSQSPSNKVTEKGKDVELRCDPISGHTALYWYRQSLGQGLEFLIYFQGNSAPDKSGLPSDRFSAERTGGSVSTLTIQRTQQEDSAVYLCASSLSGNGETQYFGPGTRLLVL.

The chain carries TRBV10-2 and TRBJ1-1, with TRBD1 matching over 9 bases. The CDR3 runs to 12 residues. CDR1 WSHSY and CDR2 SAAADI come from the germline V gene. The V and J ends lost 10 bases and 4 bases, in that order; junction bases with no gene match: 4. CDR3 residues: CATAQGATEAFF. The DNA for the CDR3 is TGCGCCACCGCACAGGGGGCCACTGAAGCTTTCTTT.

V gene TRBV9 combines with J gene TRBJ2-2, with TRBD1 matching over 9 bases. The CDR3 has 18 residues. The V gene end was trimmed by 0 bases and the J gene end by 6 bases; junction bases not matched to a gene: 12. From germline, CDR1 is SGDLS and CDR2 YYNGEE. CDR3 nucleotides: TGTGCCAGCAGCGTAGGAACAGGGGGCGCTTCGGGTGCCGGGGAGCTGTTTTTT. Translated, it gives CASSVGTGGASGAGELFF. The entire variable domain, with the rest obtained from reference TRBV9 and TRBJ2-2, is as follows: DSGVTQTPKHLITATGQRVTLRCSPRSGDLSVYWYQQSLDQGLQFLIQYYNGEERAKGNILERFSAQQFPDLHSELNLSSLELGDSALYFCASSVGTGGASGAGELFFGEGSRLTVL.

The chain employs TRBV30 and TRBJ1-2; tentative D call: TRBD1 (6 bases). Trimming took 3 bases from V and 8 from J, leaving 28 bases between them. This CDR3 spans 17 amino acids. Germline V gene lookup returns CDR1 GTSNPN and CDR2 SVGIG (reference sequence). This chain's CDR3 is CAWRQPDPTRGARGYTF. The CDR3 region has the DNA TGTGCCTGGAGGCAACCCGACCCTACGAGGGGGGCGCGGGGCTACACCTTC.

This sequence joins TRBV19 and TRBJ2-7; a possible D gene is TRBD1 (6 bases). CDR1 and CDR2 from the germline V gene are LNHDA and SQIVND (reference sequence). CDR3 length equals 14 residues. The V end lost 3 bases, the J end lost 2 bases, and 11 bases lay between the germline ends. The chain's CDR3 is CASSIGTSAYEQYF. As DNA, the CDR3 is TGTGCCAGTAGTATTGGGACATCGGCCTACGAGCAGTACTTC.

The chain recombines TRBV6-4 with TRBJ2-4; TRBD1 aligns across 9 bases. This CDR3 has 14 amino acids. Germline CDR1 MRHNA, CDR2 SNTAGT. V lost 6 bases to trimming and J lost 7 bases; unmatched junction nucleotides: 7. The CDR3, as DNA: TGTGCCAGCAGATCCGGGACAGGGAACAACATTCAGTACTTC. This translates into CASRSGTGNNIQYF.

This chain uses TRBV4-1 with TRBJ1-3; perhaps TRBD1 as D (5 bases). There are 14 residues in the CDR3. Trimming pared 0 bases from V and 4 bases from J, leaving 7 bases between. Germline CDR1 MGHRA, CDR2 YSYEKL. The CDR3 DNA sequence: TGCGCCAGCAGCCAAGAAGGGGCCGGAAACACCATATATTTT. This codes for CASSQEGAGNTIYF.

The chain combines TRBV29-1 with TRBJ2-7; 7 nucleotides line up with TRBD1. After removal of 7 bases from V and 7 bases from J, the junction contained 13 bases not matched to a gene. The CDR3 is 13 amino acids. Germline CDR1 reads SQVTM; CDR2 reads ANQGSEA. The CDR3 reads CSGAGDRVGEQYF. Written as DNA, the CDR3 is TGCAGCGGTGCCGGCGACAGGGTGGGGGAGCAGTACTTC.

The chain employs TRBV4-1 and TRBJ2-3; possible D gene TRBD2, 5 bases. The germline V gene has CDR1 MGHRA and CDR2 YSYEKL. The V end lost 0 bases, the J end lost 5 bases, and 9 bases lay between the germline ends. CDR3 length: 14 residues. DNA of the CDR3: TGCGCCAGCAGCCAAGATCTAGCTTTAGATACGCAGTATTTT. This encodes CASSQDLALDTQYF.

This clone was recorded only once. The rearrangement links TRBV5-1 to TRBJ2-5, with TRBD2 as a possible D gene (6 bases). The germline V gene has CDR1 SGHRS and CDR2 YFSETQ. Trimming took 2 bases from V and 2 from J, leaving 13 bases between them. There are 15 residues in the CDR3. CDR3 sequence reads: CASSLQEGGQETQYF. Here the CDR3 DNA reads TGCGCCAGCAGCTTACAGGAGGGCGGGCAAGAGACCCAGTACTTC.

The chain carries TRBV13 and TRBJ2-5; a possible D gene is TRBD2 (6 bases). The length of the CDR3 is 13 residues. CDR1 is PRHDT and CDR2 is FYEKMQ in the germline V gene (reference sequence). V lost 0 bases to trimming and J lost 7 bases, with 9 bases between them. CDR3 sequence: CASSLGRERTQYF. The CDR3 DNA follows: TGTGCCAGCAGCTTAGGACGGGAGCGGACCCAGTACTTC.